The present T cell receptor (beta chain) was sequenced within a study of T-cell memory formation after mild COVID-19. General study points: Researchers could not confirm that second-wave clones peaking on day 37 targeted SARS-CoV-2. Memory from before infection featured some responding clones, which suggests cross-reactive memory joined. The CD4+ clones that contracted clustered mainly within CM and EM, and the CD8+ clones concentrated in EMRA.

To note about this clonotype: Its matching antigen is unknown.

This CDR3 region has 15 residues. Germline-derived CDR1 and CDR2 are SGHDT and YYEEEE. V lost 1 base and J lost 0, with 9 bases in between. One entry per CDR3 protein, called by TCRdb with MiXCR from the 5' RACE reads. The sample comprises about 250,000 distinct CDR3 sequences, about a sixth of which are singletons, and about 4% rests with the top ten. The chain carries TRBV5-6 and TRBJ2-3; D assignment may be TRBD1 or TRBD2 (5 bases each). The specimen sequenced was PBMCs or a T cell subset sorted from them (not recorded which). The TCR sequence derives from a man aged 18 to 30 who had mild COVID-19 (a few samples of this study predate the infection). Cell type and time point are not known. The CDR3 region is CASSLFGGSTDTQYF. The DNA of the CDR3 is TGTGCCAGCAGCTTGTTTGGGGGTAGCACAGATACGCAGTATTTT.